The 24 T cell receptor beta chains below were found in one sample sequenced in a study of patients and donors after allogeneic stem cell transplantation. One entry per CDR3 protein results from TCRdb running MiXCR on the RT-PCR reads. The repertoire has about 110,000 distinct CDR3 sequences, 35% of them found once; the top ten carry more than 25%. The sample comprised blood, either unsorted or a sorted T cell fraction (not recorded which). The receptor source for this set is a human donor who was either an allogeneic HSCT recipient or a stem cell or donor lymphocyte infusion donor (not recorded which). It is not recorded whose cells these are; they may come from a transplant donor.

The chain joins TRBV3-1 to TRBJ2-7, with TRBD1 matching over 8 bases. The CDR3 covers 13 residues. The V gene end was trimmed by 5 bases and the J gene end by 5 bases; junction bases not matched to a gene: 5. Germline values: CDR1 LGHDT, CDR2 YNNKEL (reference sequence). The chain's CDR3 is CASSVGQGNEQYF. The CDR3 nucleotides read TGTGCCAGCAGCGTAGGACAGGGAAACGAGCAGTACTTC.

This chain links TRBV5-1 with TRBJ2-1; 8 bases are a match to TRBD2. Germline V gives CDR1 SGHRS, CDR2 YFSETQ. The V gene end was trimmed by 3 bases and the J gene end by 10 bases; junction bases not matched to a gene: 15. This CDR3 is built from 16 residues. The CDR3 sequence is CASSSQPGLDWSEQFF. The CDR3 region has the DNA TGCGCCAGCAGCTCGCAACCGGGACTAGACTGGAGCGAGCAGTTCTTC.

In this sample, this clonotype turned up a few times. The genes are TRBV12-3 or TRBV12-4 and TRBJ1-4; no reliable D call. V was clipped by 6 bases and J by 2 bases, with 16 bases between them. The CDR3 has 16 amino acids. The CDR3 loop reads CASSQKSGKTNEKLFF. CDR3 nucleotide sequence: TGTGCCAGCAGCCAGAAGAGTGGGAAGACTAATGAAAAACTGTTTTTT.

The rearrangement uses TRBV12-3 or TRBV12-4 and TRBJ1-4; the match to TRBD1 covers 7 bases. V was clipped by 6 bases and J by 8 bases; unmatched bases: 6. The CDR3 sequence is 13 residues long. The CDR3 region has the DNA TGTGCCAGCAGCAAAGGGACAGCGGAAAAACTGTTTTTT. This encodes CASSKGTAEKLFF.

The sample holds many counts of this clonotype. The chain has TRBV4-3 and TRBJ2-4; unclear D gene. This CDR3 spans 15 amino acids. CDR1 LGHNA and CDR2 YSLEER come from the germline V gene. V shed 0 bases and J shed 3 bases, with 9 bases lying between them. The chain's CDR3 is CASSQDELGKNIQYF. The CDR3 bases are TGCGCCAGCAGCCAAGACGAGTTGGGCAAAAACATTCAGTACTTC.

This clonotype was detected a few times. This chain uses TRBV6-6 with TRBJ1-3, with TRBD1 matching over 7 bases. The CDR3 length is 15 residues. Trimming took 5 bases from V and 2 from J; bases not matched to a gene: 6. Per germline, CDR1 MNHNY and CDR2 SVGAGI (reference sequence). For the CDR3, the DNA is TGTGCCAGCAGTCGACAGGGAAAGACTGGAAACACCATATATTTT. Its protein product is CASSRQGKTGNTIYF.

The J gene is TRBJ2-1, the V gene TRBV29-1; 11 nucleotides agree with TRBD2. This CDR3 contains 11 residues. Trimming at V came to 4 bases and at J to 10 bases, leaving 0 bases not matched to a gene. CDR1 is SQVTM, CDR2 ANQGSEA, per germline. The CDR3 nucleotides are TGCAGCGTTGGACTAGCGGGAGAGCAGTTCTTC. Encoded protein: CSVGLAGEQFF.

The chain joins TRBV20-1 to TRBJ2-7, with 10 bases matching TRBD2. CDR3 length: 14 amino acids. After removal of 1 base from V and 4 bases from J, the junction contained 4 bases not matched to a gene. CDR1 and CDR2 (germline): DFQATT, SNEGSKA (reference sequence). CDR3 in amino acids: CSARVAGGGYEQYF. CDR3 in DNA: TGCAGTGCTAGAGTAGCGGGAGGCGGATACGAGCAGTACTTC.

This rearrangement joins TRBV7-9 to TRBJ2-3; a possible D gene is TRBD2 (5 bases). The V gene lost 5 bases and the J gene lost 1 base, with 16 bases spanning the gap. CDR3 length: 16 residues. Germline CDR1 and CDR2: SEHNR and FQNEAQ (reference sequence). CDR3 region: CASSPPGLAGTDTQYF. The CDR3 region has the DNA TGTGCCAGCAGCCCACCCGGCCTAGCAGGCACAGATACGCAGTATTTT.

The table lists this clonotype with a few counts. V is TRBV20-1 and J is TRBJ1-5; TRBD1 is a possible D gene (5 bases). Trimming pared 0 bases from V and 8 bases from J, leaving 11 bases between. The CDR3 runs to 13 residues. Germline assignment: CDR1 DFQATT and CDR2 SNEGSKA (reference sequence). The CDR3 DNA follows: TGCAGTGCTAGAGATGGGCCCAGGGAGCCCCAGCATTTT. Translated: CSARDGPREPQHF.

The chain joins TRBV24-1 to TRBJ2-2; maybe TRBD2 (5 bases). Germline CDR1 is KGHDR and CDR2 is SFDVKD. The V gene lost 5 bases and the J gene lost 4 bases, with 7 bases spanning the gap. The CDR3 covers 13 residues. The CDR3 DNA reads TGTGCCACCAGTGGACTATCCACCGGGGAGCTGTTTTTT. It is translated as CATSGLSTGELFF.

A few counts support this clonotype. V is TRBV5-1 and J is TRBJ2-1; D gene unclear. The CDR3 sequence is 15 residues long. Trimming removed 5 bases from V and 2 bases from J, with 14 bases in between. Per germline, CDR1 SGHRS and CDR2 YFSETQ. The CDR3 loop is CASSLTPGTYNEQFF. In nucleotides, the CDR3 is TGCGCCAGCAGTTTGACCCCAGGAACCTACAATGAGCAGTTCTTC.

This clonotype came up a few times. The V call is TRBV20-1, the J call TRBJ2-7; perhaps TRBD1 as D (6 bases). The V end was cut by 5 bases, the J end by 3 bases, with 14 bases between. Looked up from germline, CDR1 is DFQATT and CDR2 is SNEGSKA (reference sequence). The CDR3 sequence is 13 residues long. In DNA form, the CDR3 reads TGCAGTGCTTCACAGGGTGGGTACTACGAGCAGTACTTC. Translation: CSASQGGYYEQYF.

This clonotype was observed many times. The V call is TRBV12-3 or TRBV12-4, the J call TRBJ1-1; 7 bases fit TRBD1. The CDR3 loop spans 15 amino acids. J was trimmed by 5 bases and V by 2 bases; bases with no gene match: 8. The CDR3 DNA follows: TGTGCCAGCAGTTTACTAGGACAGGTGGGTACTGAAGCTTTCTTT. Protein product: CASSLLGQVGTEAFF.

The rearrangement uses TRBV4-3 and TRBJ1-3; 7 bases fit TRBD1. The CDR3 sequence is 17 residues long. J gave up 4 bases and V 5 bases, and 14 bases lay outside the gene matches. Germline CDR1 and CDR2: LGHNA and YSLEER. The CDR3 DNA is TGCGCCAGCAGCTACGGGACAGCGGGGTACTCAGGAAACACCATATATTTT. Translated, it gives CASSYGTAGYSGNTIYF.

Turning to this clonotype: The conserved phenylalanine or tryptophan is not found at the CDR3 terminus, so this likely reflects a read error. The chain carries TRBV5-6 and TRBJ1-2; 11 bases align to TRBD1. The germline V gene has CDR1 SGHDT and CDR2 YYEEEE. V dropped 3 bases and J dropped 7; count of bases not matched to a gene: 8. The CDR3 is 15 amino acids. CDR3 region: CASSWTGGRSGGYTL. CDR3 nucleotides: TGTGCCAGCAGCTGGACAGGGGGCAGAAGTGGTGGCTACACCCTC.

This clonotype was found once. The J gene is TRBJ2-4, the V gene TRBV6-5, with TRBD1 as a possible D gene (6 bases). There are 16 residues in the CDR3. Germline CDR1 is MNHEY and CDR2 is SVGAGI. The V end was cut by 0 bases, the J end by 1 base, with 10 bases between. Here the CDR3 reads CASSYSATGAKNIQYF. CDR3 in DNA: TGTGCCAGCAGTTACTCCGCGACAGGTGCCAAAAACATTCAGTACTTC.

This clonotype was found a few times. The V and J genes are TRBV7-2 and TRBJ1-2; a weak D match, TRBD1 (5 bases). CDR1 SGHTA and CDR2 FQGNSA come from the germline V gene. The V and J ends lost 1 base and 4 bases respectively, with 10 bases between them. The CDR3 is made up of 14 amino acids. CDR3 protein: CASSLGWDSYGYTF. CDR3 DNA: TGTGCCAGCAGCTTAGGGTGGGACTCCTATGGCTACACCTTC. The variable domain in full, with the rest retrieved from reference TRBV7-2 and TRBJ1-2, is GAGVSQSPSNKVTEKGKDVELRCDPISGHTALYWYRQSLGQGLEFLIYFQGNSAPDKSGLPSDRFSAERTGGSVSTLTIQRTQQEDSAVYLCASSLGWDSYGYTFGSGTRLTVV.

This clonotype was picked up a small number of times. The CDR3 loop reads CASSFDFTNYGYTF. The DNA for the CDR3 is TGTGCCAGCAGCTTTGACTTCACGAACTATGGCTACACCTTC. The V call is TRBV7-2, the J call TRBJ1-2; D unclear. Germline CDR1 and CDR2: SGHTA and FQGNSA. V lost 3 bases and J lost 2, with 10 bases in between. There are 14 residues in the CDR3.

This clonotype showed up just a few times. The chain has TRBV7-8 and TRBJ1-2; 8 nucleotides line up with TRBD1. The V gene's germline CDR1 is SGHVS and CDR2 FQNEAQ. With 8 bases clipped from V and 4 bases from J, the junction kept 6 bases outside the gene matches. CDR3 length: 13 residues. The CDR3 here is CASQPDRGYGYTF. CDR3 DNA: TGTGCCAGCCAACCCGACAGGGGCTATGGCTACACCTTC.

The chain is built from TRBV6-5 and TRBJ1-1; weak D call: TRBD1 (5 bases). Germline values: CDR1 MNHEY, CDR2 SVGAGI. The V end lost 8 bases, the J end lost 0 bases, and 16 bases lay between the germline ends. The CDR3 covers 15 residues. The CDR3 bases are TGTGCCAGCGCTCGGGACCCCAGGGTGAACACTGAAGCTTTCTTT. Translating gives CASARDPRVNTEAFF.

This clonotype was found many times. The rearrangement links TRBV7-9 to TRBJ1-1; the D is unclear. The CDR3 spans 14 residues. The V gene lost 2 bases and the J gene lost 1 base, with 8 bases spanning the gap. CDR1 and CDR2 from the germline V gene are SEHNR and FQNEAQ (reference sequence). CDR3 sequence (DNA): TGTGCCAGCAGCTTAACCCTCACGAACACTGAAGCTTTCTTT. Translated, it gives CASSLTLTNTEAFF.

This clonotype was detected a few times. CDR3 in DNA: TGTGCCAGCAGCGTAGATGGTAGTCCCTTAGGCGAGCAGTACTTC. It is translated as CASSVDGSPLGEQYF. V and J are TRBV9 and TRBJ2-7; no reliable D call. CDR3 length: 15 residues. Germline lookup yields CDR1 SGDLS and CDR2 YYNGEE. V lost 0 bases and J lost 6, with 16 bases in between.

This clonotype has more than one count but fewer than ten. The genes are TRBV15 and TRBJ1-6; weak D call: TRBD1 (5 bases). Germline CDR1 reads LNHNV; CDR2 reads YYDKDF (reference sequence). Trimming cost V 0 bases and J 8 bases, with 8 bases left between them. CDR3 length equals 14 residues. The CDR3 DNA sequence: TGTGCCACCAGCAGAGAGGGGGAGTATTCACCCCTCCACTTT. Translating gives CATSREGEYSPLHF.